The 23 T cell receptor beta chains reported below all come from one sample, sequenced in a study of cytomegalovirus exposure and HLA in healthy donors (dated by TCRdb to about 2017). Library prep was done by the immunoSEQ multiplex PCR assay. For the multiplex PCR, a mixture combining 60 forward primers for TCR Vbeta segments and 13 reverse primers for TCR Jbeta segments was used. The table was pulled from immuneACCESS by TCRdb, which kept in-frame rearrangements only. Such tables lose some clones; where checked, under half of the loss comes from unresolved V genes, and the rest has no known cause. The sample has under 250,000 clones on record, around 78% of them singletons. The ten most abundant clones make up approximately 2.1% of the sample. Sample: PBMCs. The source of these receptors is a man aged 25-40 years in good health and CMV-seronegative.

The chain combines TRBV9 with TRBJ1-1; TRBD1 aligns across 8 bases. V lost 2 bases and J lost 0; bases outside the gene matches: 6. CDR3 length: 16 residues. CDR1 is SGDLS and CDR2 is YYNGEE in the germline V gene. The chain's CDR3 is CASSVGQGPMNTEAFF. For the CDR3, the DNA is TGTGCCAGCAGCGTCGGACAGGGTCCGATGAACACTGAAGCTTTCTTT.

The chain has TRBV19 and TRBJ2-7, with 8 bases that match TRBD2. The CDR3 runs to 15 residues. J lost 1 base, V lost 6 bases, and 8 bases had no gene match. Per the germline V gene, CDR1 is LNHDA and CDR2 is SQIVND (reference sequence). For the CDR3, the DNA is TGTGCCAGTAGCCAAAGCGGGAGTAGATCCTACGAGCAGTACTTC. Protein product: CASSQSGSRSYEQYF.

The chain combines TRBV7-9 with TRBJ2-7; D ambiguous. CDR1 is SEHNR, CDR2 FQNEAQ, per germline (reference sequence). The CDR3 extends over 12 amino acids. V lost 1 base to trimming and J lost 4 bases, with 5 bases between them. For the CDR3, the DNA is TGTGCCAGCAGCTTAGTCCCTTACGAGCAGTACTTC. Protein sequence: CASSLVPYEQYF.

V and J are TRBV2 and TRBJ1-2, with D hard to call. Trimming removed 3 bases at V and 2 bases at J, with 7 bases between. The length of the CDR3 is 13 residues. Germline CDR1 reads SNHLY; CDR2 reads FYNNEI. The CDR3 loop is CASSEKQNYGYTF. CDR3 bases: TGTGCCAGCAGTGAGAAACAGAACTATGGCTACACCTTC.

This chain uses TRBV5-4 with TRBJ2-3; 9 bases align to TRBD1. This CDR3 spans 16 amino acids. Trimming at V came to 3 bases and at J to 2 bases, leaving 7 bases not matched to a gene. CDR1 SGHNT and CDR2 YYREEE come from the germline V gene (reference sequence). CDR3 loop: CASSWGTGSLTDTQYF. In nucleotides, the CDR3 is TGTGCCAGCAGCTGGGGGACAGGGTCCCTCACAGATACGCAGTATTTT. Based on the CDR3 plus reference TRBV5-4 and TRBJ2-3, the full variable domain is ETGVTQSPTHLIKTRGQQVTLRCSSQSGHNTVSWYQQALGQGPQFIFQYYREEENGRGNFPPRFSGLQFPNYSSELNVNALELDDSALYLCASSWGTGSLTDTQYFGPGTRLTVL.

V usage is TRBV7-3 and J usage is TRBJ2-5; the match to TRBD2 covers 7 bases. V lost 5 bases to trimming and J lost 2 bases; unmatched junction nucleotides: 14. Per the germline V gene, CDR1 is SGHTA and CDR2 is FQGTGA. This CDR3 is built from 17 residues. This CDR3 is CASSPALGSGEQETQYF. The CDR3 bases are TGTGCCAGCAGCCCCGCCCTGGGAAGCGGGGAGCAAGAGACCCAGTACTTC.

This clone was seen a single time. The chain uses TRBV19 and TRBJ2-7, with D possibly TRBD2 on 5 matching bases. This CDR3 spans 15 amino acids. In germline, CDR1 is LNHDA, CDR2 SQIVND (reference sequence). The ends were cut back, 5 bases at V and 2 bases at J, with 16 bases in the middle. CDR3 DNA: TGTGCCAGTAGTCCCCGGGATGCCCCCACCTACGAGCAGTACTTC. Encoded protein: CASSPRDAPTYEQYF.

V usage is TRBV13 and J usage is TRBJ2-1, with 12 bases identical to TRBD2. Germline V gene sequence: CDR1 PRHDT, CDR2 FYEKMQ (reference sequence). Unmatched junction bases numbered 9, after V lost 5 bases and J lost 7 bases. CDR3 length: 16 residues. The CDR3 sequence is CASSALTSGRFNEQFF. DNA of the CDR3: TGTGCCAGCAGCGCGTTGACTAGCGGGAGATTTAATGAGCAGTTCTTC.

The chain uses TRBV4-1 and TRBJ2-4; 13 nucleotides line up with TRBD2. The ends lost 1 base at V and 7 bases at J; junction bases unmatched: 4. Germline assignment: CDR1 MGHRA and CDR2 YSYEKL. This CDR3 has 16 amino acids. The DNA of the CDR3 is TGCGCCAGCAGCCAAGTAGGACTAGCGGGAGTGAACATTCAGTACTTC. This gives the protein CASSQVGLAGVNIQYF.

A remark on this clone: One end of the junction does not line up with germline, which may come from a read error. In the same sample, other DNA sequences code for this CDR3. The genes are TRBV28 and TRBJ2-7; the match to TRBD1 covers 7 bases. The CDR3 is 13 amino acids. Germline lookup yields CDR1 MDHEN and CDR2 SYDVKM. In DNA, the CDR3 is TGTGCCAGCAGACGGGACAGTACCTACGAGCAATACTTC. Its translation is CASRRDSTYEQYF. The whole variable domain, filled in from reference TRBV28 and TRBJ2-7, reads DVKVTQSSRYLVKRTGEKVFLECVQDMDHENMFWYRQDPGLGLRLIYFSYDVKMKEKGDIPEGYSVSREKKERFSLILESASTNQTSMYLCASRRDSTYEQYFGPGTRLTVT.

CDR3 nucleotide sequence: TGTGCCAGCAGCTTACTAGCGGGGGGGGCAGAGACCCAGTACTTC. This sequence encodes CASSLLAGGAETQYF. The genes are TRBV7-3 and TRBJ2-5; TRBD2 matches 12 bases. CDR1 and CDR2 from the germline V gene are SGHTA and FQGTGA. V trimming: 2 bases; J trimming: 4 bases; junction bases outside the gene matches: 2. This CDR3 contains 15 residues.

V usage is TRBV7-2 and J usage is TRBJ1-4; D is perhaps TRBD1 (5 bases). This CDR3 is 13 amino acids long. CDR1 and CDR2 (germline): SGHTA, FQGNSA. V was clipped by 1 base and J by 8 bases, with 8 bases between them. The CDR3 region is CASSLVGAEKLFF. In nucleotides, the CDR3 is TGTGCCAGCAGCTTAGTTGGGGCGGAAAAACTGTTTTTT.

The V and J genes are TRBV5-1 and TRBJ2-7; TRBD2 matches at 10 bases. This CDR3 spans 17 amino acids. CDR1 is SGHRS, CDR2 YFSETQ, per germline. Trimming at V came to 4 bases and at J to 6 bases, leaving 16 bases not matched to a gene. The CDR3: CASSPQGSGRGGFEQYF. Written as DNA, the CDR3 is TGCGCCAGCAGCCCCCAGGGGAGCGGGAGGGGCGGTTTCGAGCAGTACTTC. The variable domain in full, with the rest retrieved from reference TRBV5-1 and TRBJ2-7, is KAGVTQTPRYLIKTRGQQVTLSCSPISGHRSVSWYQQTPGQGLQFLFEYFSETQRNKGNFPGRFSGRQFSNSRSEMNVSTLELGDSALYLCASSPQGSGRGGFEQYFGPGTRLTVT.

The chain uses TRBV7-3 and TRBJ2-1; 13 nucleotides align to TRBD2. This CDR3 has 18 residues. J lost 5 bases, V lost 4 bases, and 11 bases had no gene match. Germline-derived CDR1 and CDR2 are SGHTA and FQGTGA. The CDR3 spells CASSSQPLAGGPHNEQFF. The CDR3 nucleotides read TGTGCCAGCAGCTCCCAGCCACTAGCGGGAGGGCCCCACAATGAGCAGTTCTTC.

This chain joins TRBV14 and TRBJ2-3, with TRBD1 matching over 9 bases. The V gene end was trimmed by 3 bases and the J gene end by 2 bases; junction bases not matched to a gene: 9. Germline CDR1 and CDR2: SGHDN and FVKESK. The CDR3 totals 17 residues. Written as DNA, the CDR3 is TGTGCCAGCAGCCACCTAAGGACAGGGGCTGTCACAGATACGCAGTATTTT. Its translation: CASSHLRTGAVTDTQYF.

This chain joins TRBV9 and TRBJ2-6; TRBD1 matches at 7 bases. The ends lost 8 bases at V and 1 base at J; junction bases unmatched: 12. In germline, CDR1 is SGDLS, CDR2 YYNGEE. This CDR3 region has 17 residues. This CDR3 reads CASTRQGIVSGANVLTF. DNA for the CDR3: TGTGCCAGTACGCGACAGGGAATTGTTTCTGGGGCCAACGTCCTGACTTTC.

Concerning this clone itself: This specimen includes other DNA sequences encoding the same CDR3. The chain couples TRBV6-5 to TRBJ2-5; no reliable D call. The CDR3 totals 14 residues. Germline CDR1 MNHEY, CDR2 SVGAGI. The V and J ends lost 5 bases and 0 bases respectively, with 10 bases between them. The CDR3 protein is CASSTSGNQETQYF. As DNA, the CDR3 is TGTGCCAGCAGTACCTCCGGTAACCAAGAGACCCAGTACTTC.

The chain joins TRBV27 to TRBJ2-3, with 8 bases identical to TRBD2. Germline loops: CDR1 MNHEY, CDR2 SMNVEV (reference sequence). V gave up 6 bases and J gave up 4 bases; unmatched junction bases: 6. This CDR3 has 14 residues. CDR3 in amino acids: CASRFSGIPDTQYF. CDR3 bases: TGTGCCAGCAGATTTAGCGGGATCCCAGATACGCAGTATTTT.

This clone was observed a handful of times. The chain uses TRBV7-6 and TRBJ2-6, with a weak D call TRBD2 (5 bases). Trimming shortened V by 1 base and J by 2 bases, and 9 bases separated the two germline ends. CDR1 and CDR2 from the germline V gene are SGHVS and FNYEAQ. CDR3 length: 16 amino acids. CDR3 region: CASSLVSGAGANVLTF. CDR3 coding DNA: TGTGCCAGCAGCTTAGTTTCCGGGGCTGGGGCCAACGTCCTGACTTTC.

The CDR3 DNA is TGCGCCAGCAGCGAACAGGGTATAGATACGCAGTATTTT. Amino acid sequence: CASSEQGIDTQYF. The rearrangement links TRBV5-1 to TRBJ2-3; possibly TRBD1 for D (6 bases). This CDR3 comprises 13 residues. CDR1 SGHRS and CDR2 YFSETQ come from the germline V gene. The ends were cut back, 4 bases at V and 5 bases at J, with 11 bases in the middle.

This chain uses TRBV28 with TRBJ2-7, with 7 bases lining up with TRBD1. CDR3 length: 15 amino acids. V shed 6 bases, J shed 3 bases, and the junction held 11 bases outside the gene matches. Germline assignment: CDR1 MDHEN and CDR2 SYDVKM. CDR3 sequence (DNA): TGTGCCAGCAGACACTACGGACAGGCGGGCTACGAGCAGTACTTC. Its protein is CASRHYGQAGYEQYF.

This sequence joins TRBV27 and TRBJ2-1, with D possibly being TRBD2 (6 bases). V lost 4 bases and J 2 bases, leaving 12 bases between the germline ends. Germline-derived CDR1 and CDR2 are MNHEY and SMNVEV (reference sequence). The CDR3 covers 15 residues. Here the CDR3 reads CASSSGESAYNEQFF. CDR3 DNA sequence: TGTGCCAGCAGTTCGGGAGAGAGTGCCTACAATGAGCAGTTCTTC.

This clone was detected once. CDR3 residues: CASSEWGLAGNTGELFF. CDR3 sequence (DNA): TGCGCCAGCAGTGAATGGGGACTAGCGGGGAACACCGGGGAGCTGTTTTTT. This sequence joins TRBV10-1 and TRBJ2-2, with 12 nucleotides matching TRBD2. V trimming: 3 bases; J trimming: 1 base; junction bases outside the gene matches: 3. Germline loops: CDR1 WNHNN, CDR2 SYGVQD (reference sequence). CDR3 length: 17 residues.